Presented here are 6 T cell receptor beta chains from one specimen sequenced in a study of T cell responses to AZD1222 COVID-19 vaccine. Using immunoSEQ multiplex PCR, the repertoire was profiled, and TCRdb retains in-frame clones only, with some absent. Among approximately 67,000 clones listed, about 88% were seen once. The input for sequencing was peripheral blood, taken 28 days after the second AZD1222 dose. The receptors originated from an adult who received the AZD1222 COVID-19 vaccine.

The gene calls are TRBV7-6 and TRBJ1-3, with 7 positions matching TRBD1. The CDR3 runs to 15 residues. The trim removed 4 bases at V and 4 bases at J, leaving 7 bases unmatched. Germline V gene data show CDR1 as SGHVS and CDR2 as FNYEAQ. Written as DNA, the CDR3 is TGTGCCAGCAGCTCACGACAGGGAGCGGGAAACACCATATATTTT. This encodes CASSSRQGAGNTIYF.

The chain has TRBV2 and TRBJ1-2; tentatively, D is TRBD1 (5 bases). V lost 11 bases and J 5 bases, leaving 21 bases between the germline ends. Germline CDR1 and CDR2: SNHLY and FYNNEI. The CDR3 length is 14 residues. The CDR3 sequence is CACTGGIAHYGYTF. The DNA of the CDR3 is TGTGCCTGTACGGGGGGAATAGCCCATTATGGCTACACCTTC.

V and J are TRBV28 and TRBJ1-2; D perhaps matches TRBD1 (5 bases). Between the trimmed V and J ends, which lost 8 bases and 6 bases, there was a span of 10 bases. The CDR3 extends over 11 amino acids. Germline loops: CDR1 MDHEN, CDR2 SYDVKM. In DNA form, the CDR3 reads TGTGCCAGCGGGGGGAGAGATGGCTACACCTTC. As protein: CASGGRDGYTF.

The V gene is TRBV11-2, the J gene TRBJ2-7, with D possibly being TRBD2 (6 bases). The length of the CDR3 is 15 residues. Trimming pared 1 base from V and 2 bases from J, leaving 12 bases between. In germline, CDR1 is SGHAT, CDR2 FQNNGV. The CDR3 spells CASSLASGLAYEQYF. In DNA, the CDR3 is TGTGCCAGCAGCTTAGCGTCGGGACTTGCCTACGAGCAGTACTTC. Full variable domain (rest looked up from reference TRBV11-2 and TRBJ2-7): EAGVAQSPRYKIIEKRQSVAFWCNPISGHATLYWYQQILGQGPKLLIQFQNNGVVDDSQLPKDRFSAERLKGVDSTLKIQPAKLEDSAVYLCASSLASGLAYEQYFGPGTRLTVT.

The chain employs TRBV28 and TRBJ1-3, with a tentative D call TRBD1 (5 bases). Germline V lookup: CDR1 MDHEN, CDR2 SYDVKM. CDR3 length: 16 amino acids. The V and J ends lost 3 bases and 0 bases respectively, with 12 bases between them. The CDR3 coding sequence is TGTGCCAGCAGTTTGGGGGGAGTGATCTCTGGAAACACCATATATTTT. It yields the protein CASSLGGVISGNTIYF.

In nucleotides, the CDR3 is TGTGCCAGCAGTTTATATTCGCGGACAGGCCTTGGCTACACCTTC. It specifies CASSLYSRTGLGYTF. The genes are TRBV28 and TRBJ1-2; the match to TRBD1 covers 7 bases. The CDR3 is 15 residues long. The J segment lost 7 bases and the V segment lost 1 base, leaving 9 bases of the junction unmatched. Germline-derived CDR1 and CDR2 are MDHEN and SYDVKM.